This T cell receptor (beta chain) was sequenced in a study of T cells in Graves' hyperthyroidism and ophthalmopathy. The overall study: Peripheral blood was taken when the disease was first diagnosed, before any treatment began. General observations from the study: Researchers report that a 13 V-J model separated ophthalmopathy from stable hyperthyroidism.

Lactation, pregnancy, other autoimmune disease or uncontrolled infection led to exclusion of patients. A 10 ml volume of fresh peripheral blood provided the PBMCs. Regions amplified from RNA transcripts were the TCR beta CDR3 regions. The HTBI primer set drove a first-round RT-PCR of the TCR CDR3. TCRdb fed the multiplex PCR reads into MiXCR, producing one record per CDR3 protein. The sample has some 530,000 distinct CDR3 sequences, roughly 23% seen once; the top ten hold approximately 54%. A remark on this clonotype: Its antigen is unidentified.

Per the germline V gene, CDR1 is LNHDA and CDR2 is SQIVND (reference sequence). This CDR3 has 14 amino acids. The junction had 11 bases not matched to a gene; V was cut back by 6 bases and J by 9 bases. This receptor was obtained from a woman between 65 and 79 years old with Graves' ophthalmopathy. V gene TRBV19 combines with J gene TRBJ1-5, with 7 positions matching TRBD1. The sequenced sample was blood. CDR3 sequence (DNA): TGTGCCAGTAGGAATGACAGGGCCACTGTGCCCCAGCATTTT. It encodes CASRNDRATVPQHF. Together with reference TRBV19 and TRBJ1-5, the CDR3 gives the full variable domain: DGGITQSPKYLFRKEGQNVTLSCEQNLNHDAMYWYRQDPGQGLRLIYYSQIVNDFQKGDIAEGYSVSREKKESFPLTVTSAQKNPTAFYLCASRNDRATVPQHFGDGTRLSIL.